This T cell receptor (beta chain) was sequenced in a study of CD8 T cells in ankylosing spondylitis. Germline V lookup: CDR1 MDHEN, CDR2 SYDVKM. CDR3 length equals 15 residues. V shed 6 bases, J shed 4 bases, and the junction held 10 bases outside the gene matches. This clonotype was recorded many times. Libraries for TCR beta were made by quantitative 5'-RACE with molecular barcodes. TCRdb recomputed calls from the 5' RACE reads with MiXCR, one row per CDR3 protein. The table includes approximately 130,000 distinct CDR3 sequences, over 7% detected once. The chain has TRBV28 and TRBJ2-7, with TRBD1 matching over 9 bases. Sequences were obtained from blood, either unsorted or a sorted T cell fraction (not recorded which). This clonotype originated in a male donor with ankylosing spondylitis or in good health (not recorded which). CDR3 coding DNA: TGTGCCAGCAGCCCCACACCGGGACAGGGATACGAGCAGTACTTC. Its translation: CASSPTPGQGYEQYF.